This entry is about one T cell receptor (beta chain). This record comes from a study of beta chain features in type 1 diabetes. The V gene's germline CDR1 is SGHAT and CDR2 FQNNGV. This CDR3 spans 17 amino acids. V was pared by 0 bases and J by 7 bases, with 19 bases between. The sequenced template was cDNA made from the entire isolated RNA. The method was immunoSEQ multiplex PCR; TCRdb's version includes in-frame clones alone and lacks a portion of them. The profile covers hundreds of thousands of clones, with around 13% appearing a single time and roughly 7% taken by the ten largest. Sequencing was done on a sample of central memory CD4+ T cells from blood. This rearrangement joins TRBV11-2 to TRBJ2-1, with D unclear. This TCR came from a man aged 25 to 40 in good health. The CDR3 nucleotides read TGTGCCAGCAGCTTAGACTTGTTAATGAGATCCACAAATGAGCAGTTCTTC. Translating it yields CASSLDLLMRSTNEQFF.